This TCR beta chain appears in the sequencing data of a study of OX40 agonist ivuxolimab in advanced cancers. Context from the whole study: Ivuxolimab was a fully human IgG2 agonistic monoclonal antibody targeting the costimulatory receptor OX40 (CD134). Intravenous ivuxolimab was administered to patients every 2 weeks at six dose levels: 0.01, 0.1, 0.3, 1.5, 3 and 10 mg/kg. Among the approximately 54 dose-escalation patients, around 20 had hepatocellular carcinoma, roughly 15 melanoma, 9 renal cell carcinoma and 9 head and neck cancer. The dose-escalation cohort was 82.7% male with a mean age of approximately 60 years, ranging from 23 to 79. Patients were allowed to have had prior anti-PD-1, anti-PD-L1 or anti-CTLA-4 therapy, and 40% to 45% of the dose-escalation patients had been treated with checkpoint inhibitors. Partial responses occurred in three dose-escalation patients: two with cutaneous melanoma and one with hepatocellular carcinoma. Peripheral TCRbeta sequencing was intended to test whether TCR sequence diversity was altered and clonal T-cell expansion was caused by ivuxolimab. The paper reports the monotherapy dose-escalation portion (N of about 47 patients) of the phase I ivuxolimab trial. Broader findings and caveats from the paper: Antigen specificity was not determined for the clonally expanded peripheral T cells. In the 0.1-3.0 mg/kg groups, partial responders were among the patients with the lowest normalized peripheral clonal expansion, particularly in CD8+ T cells. At doses of 0.1 to 3.0 mg/kg, clonal expansion of both CD4+ and CD8+ T cells in blood was seen between baseline and week 6. After ivuxolimab, more expanded clones were found on average in CD8+ T cells than in CD4+ T cells. Low levels of normalized T-cell clonal expansion were also shown by some nonresponding patients.

Reading from cysteine to phenylalanine, the CDR3 counts 16 amino acids. This entry keeps only the CDR3 DNA: 48 bases, framed from base 1. The V end loses 1 base and the J end loses 3 bases, and a stretch of 16 bases separates them. Via the germline V gene, CDR1 is SQVTM and CDR2 ANQGSEA. The trial excluded patients who had a history of autoimmune disease or who were on systemic immunosuppression. Peripheral blood for TCR sequencing was drawn from every dose cohort at baseline, at cycle 4 day 1 and at cycle 7 day 1. The samples were drawn from a first-in-human, open-label, multicenter phase I dose-escalation trial of ivuxolimab. Adults with locally advanced or metastatic melanoma, renal cell carcinoma, hepatocellular carcinoma or head and neck squamous cell carcinoma were enrolled in the trial. Before TCR sequencing, CD4+ T cells and CD8+ T cells from peripheral blood were sorted into separate populations.

To note about this clone: Its antigen is not yet known. Base quality data are lacking; no much larger clone is found one base away.

Genomic DNA was isolated from the sorted cells so that the TCRbeta CDR3 region could be sequenced. The immunoSEQ Assay was used for sequencing of TCRbeta CDR3 regions. TCRdb limited this immuneACCESS table to in-frame rearrangements with V and J called. A share of clones is missing; checked studies link under half to unresolved V genes, and the rest is unexplained. This sample comprises tens of thousands of clones, roughly 88% of them detected only once. The ten largest clones capture approximately 0.25% of the sample. This sequence uses TRBV29-1 and TRBJ2-1, with the D gene uncertain. The sequenced sample was CD4+ or CD8+ T cells sorted from blood, obtained in a trial of the OX40 agonist ivuxolimab. This TCR was sampled from an adult with an advanced solid tumor such as melanoma, head and neck, liver or kidney cancer. The CDR3 region reads CSVEGHGSENYNEQFF. The sequenced DNA is TGCAGCGTTGAAGGGCATGGCAGCGAGAACTACAATGAGCAGTTCTTC.